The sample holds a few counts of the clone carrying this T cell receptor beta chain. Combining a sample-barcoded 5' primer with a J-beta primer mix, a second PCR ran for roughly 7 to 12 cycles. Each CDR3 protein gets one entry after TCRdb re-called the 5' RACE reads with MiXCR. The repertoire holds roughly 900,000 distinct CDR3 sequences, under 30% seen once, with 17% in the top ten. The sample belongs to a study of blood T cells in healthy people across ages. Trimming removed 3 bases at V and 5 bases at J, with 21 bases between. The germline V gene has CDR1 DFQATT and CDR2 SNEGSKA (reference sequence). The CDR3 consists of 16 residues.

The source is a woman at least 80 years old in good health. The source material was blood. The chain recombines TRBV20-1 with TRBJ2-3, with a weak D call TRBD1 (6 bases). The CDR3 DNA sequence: TGCAGTGCTAGCCCAAAGACAGGCTTGGGTGGAGATACGCAGTATTTT. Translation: CSASPKTGLGGDTQYF.